A selection of T cell receptor beta chains follows, all from one sample in a study of T cells in narcolepsy. Assay: immunoSEQ multiplex PCR; the TCRdb copy retains only in-frame clones and omits some. The sample shows approximately 38,000 clones, about 90% of them seen only once. Material for sequencing was CD45RA- memory CD4+ T cells from PBMCs. The receptors shown here come from a human donor with narcolepsy. Each CDR3 is given with its conserved first and last residue. D genes are given only for firm matches. Not every row has a clone size; where given, it reads once, few, many or a size class.

.,TRBJ1-6,TRBV6-6,TRBD1,TGTGCCAGCACCAGGGGGCTTGATAATTCACCCCTCCACTTT,CASTRGLDNSPLHF
.,TRBJ2-3,TRBV5-8,.,TGTGCCAGCAGCTTGCGGCGGTTAGCCACAGATACGCAGTATTTT,CASSLRRLATDTQYF
.,TRBJ1-5,TRBV7-2,.,TGTGCCAGCAGCCAAGGGCCGAGTGATCAGCCCCAGCATTTT,CASSQGPSDQPQHF
once,TRBJ1-4,TRBV4-3,TRBD1,TGCGCCAGCAGCCCCCGGGACAGGGCTCAAGAAAAACTGTTTTTT,CASSPRDRAQEKLFF
.,TRBJ1-1,TRBV6-1,.,TGTGCCAGCAGTGGGATCCGGGGGTCCGGAGCTTTCTTT,CASSGIRGSGAFF
.,TRBJ2-7,TRBV25-1,.,TGTGCCAGCAGTGAAATTGGGGTCCAGGGCAGCCCTTACTTC,CASSEIGVQGSPYF
.,TRBJ1-2,TRBV5-4,.,TGCGCCAGCAGCCAAGATAGGTTTGCAGGACAGTACTATGGCTACACCTTC,CASSQDRFAGQYYGYTF
.,TRBJ2-7,TRBV27,TRBD2,TGTGCCAGCAGTTTAGAAGCCCGGGCTAGCGGGACTCGGGAGCAGTACTTC,CASSLEARASGTREQYF
.,TRBJ1-1,TRBV4-1,.,TGCGCCAGCAGCCAAGAGTCGGGGCCTCTTCCTGAAGCTTTCTTT,CASSQESGPLPEAFF
.,TRBJ1-2,TRBV19,.,TGTGCCAGTAAGGCGCCAGGGGTTCCGCATGGCTACACCTTC,CASKAPGVPHGYTF
.,TRBJ2-3,TRBV15,TRBD1,TGTGCCACCAGCCGAGACGACAGGGGAGATACGCAGTATTTT,CATSRDDRGDTQYF
.,TRBJ1-2,TRBV9,.,TGTGCCAGCAGCGTAGTTTCCAGGTCCTCCTATAGCTACACCTTC,CASSVVSRSSYSYTF
.,TRBJ2-7,TRBV29-1,.,TGCAGCGTCCCACACCGAGACAGGCTCGAGCAGTACTTC,CSVPHRDRLEQYF
.,TRBJ2-7,TRBV9,.,TGTGCCAGCCCAACCCCTACAGGAACCTACGAGCAGTACTTC,CASPTPTGTYEQYF
.,TRBJ2-1,TRBV7-3,.,TGTGCCAGCAGCGCACAAGGGCCGCAGTTCTTC,CASSAQGPQFF
once,TRBJ2-4,TRBV19,TRBD1,TGTGCCAGTAGTGCCGCCGGGACAGGGTCAAACATTCAGTACTTC,CASSAAGTGSNIQYF
.,TRBJ2-1,TRBV29-1,TRBD2,TGCAGCGTTGGTTCTAGCGGGAGGGGCAATGAGCAGTTCTTC,CSVGSSGRGNEQFF
once,TRBJ2-7,TRBV7-2,.,TGTGCCAGCAGCTCCCGGATAGGGCAGTACTTC,CASSSRIGQYF
.,TRBJ2-7,TRBV15,.,TGTGCCACCAGCAAGGAGCGGTCATCCTACGAGCAGTACTTC,CATSKERSSYEQYF